This entry describes one TCR beta chain. The sample is drawn from a study of blood T cell repertoires in COVID-19. Study overall: The origin of the acute and convalescent COVID-19 samples was the United States, Italy and Spain.

As originally analysed: Researchers report that nucleated cell counts were estimated from reference gene primer amplification. Repertoires were generated with immunoSEQ multiplex PCR, while TCRdb's copy carries only in-frame clones and drops some. V and J calls and clone size follow that table, whereas D and trimming were derived from the DNA. The data show more than 350,000 clones, with roughly nine tenths seen just once and 1% held by the top ten. V dropped 2 bases and J dropped 10; count of bases not matched to a gene: 12. The germline gives CDR1 SGHAT, CDR2 FQDESV (reference sequence). The CDR3 is 15 residues long. Cohort 3 recovery required two negative PCRs, clearance, or symptom resolution.

The sequenced sample was PBMCs or T cells enriched from blood (not recorded which). The sequence derives from a man aged 18 to 29 who had recovered from COVID-19. The chain joins TRBV11-1 to TRBJ1-1, with 8 bases matching TRBD1. The CDR3 region is CASSLLPRGQLAAFF. The CDR3 DNA is TGTGCCAGCAGCTTATTGCCCAGGGGGCAATTAGCAGCTTTCTTT. Combining the CDR3 with reference TRBV11-1 and TRBJ1-1 gives the whole variable domain EAEVAQSPRYKITEKSQAVAFWCDPISGHATLYWYRQILGQGPELLVQFQDESVVDDSQLPKDRFSAERLKGVDSTLKIQPAELGDSAMYLCASSLLPRGQLAAFFGQGTRLTVV.